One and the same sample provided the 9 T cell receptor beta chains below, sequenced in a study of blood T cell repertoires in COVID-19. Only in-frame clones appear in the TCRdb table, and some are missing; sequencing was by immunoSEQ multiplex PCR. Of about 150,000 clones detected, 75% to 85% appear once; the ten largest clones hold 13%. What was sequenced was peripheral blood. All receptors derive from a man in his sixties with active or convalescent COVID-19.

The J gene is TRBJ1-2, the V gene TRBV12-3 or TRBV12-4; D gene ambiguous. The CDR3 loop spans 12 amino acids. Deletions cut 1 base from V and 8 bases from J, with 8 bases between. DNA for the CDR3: TGTGCCAGCAGTTTAGGCCGGGAAGGCTACACCTTC. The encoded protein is CASSLGREGYTF.

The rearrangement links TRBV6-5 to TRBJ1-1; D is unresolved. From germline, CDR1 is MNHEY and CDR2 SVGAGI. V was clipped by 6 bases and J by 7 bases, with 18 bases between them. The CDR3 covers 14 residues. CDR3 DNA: TGTGCCAGCAGCTCCTGGACTCAGAGGAATGAAGCTTTCTTT. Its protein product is CASSSWTQRNEAFF.

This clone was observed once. The CDR3 nucleotides read TGTGCCAGCAGCTTCACCGGGAGGACGAGGGATGAAAAACTGTTTTTT. Its protein is CASSFTGRTRDEKLFF. J is TRBJ1-4 and V is TRBV5-5; D not certain. V lost 2 bases and J lost 6, with 17 bases in between. Looked up from germline, CDR1 is SGHKS and CDR2 is YYEKEE (reference sequence). The CDR3 consists of 16 residues.

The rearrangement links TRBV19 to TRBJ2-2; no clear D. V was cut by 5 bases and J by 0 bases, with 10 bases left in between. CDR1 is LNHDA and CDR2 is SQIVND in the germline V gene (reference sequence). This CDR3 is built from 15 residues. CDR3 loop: CASSRGGANTGELFF. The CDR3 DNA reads TGTGCCAGTAGTCGTGGCGGAGCGAACACCGGGGAGCTGTTTTTT.

CDR3 amino acids: CAISGTLNSPLHF. CDR3 coding DNA: TGTGCCATCAGCGGGACTTTAAATTCACCCCTCCACTTT. V usage is TRBV10-3 and J usage is TRBJ1-6; the D gene is possibly TRBD1 (5 bases). The length of the CDR3 is 13 residues. V lost 6 bases to trimming and J lost 7 bases, with 10 bases between them. The germline V gene encodes CDR1 ENHRY and CDR2 SYGVKD.

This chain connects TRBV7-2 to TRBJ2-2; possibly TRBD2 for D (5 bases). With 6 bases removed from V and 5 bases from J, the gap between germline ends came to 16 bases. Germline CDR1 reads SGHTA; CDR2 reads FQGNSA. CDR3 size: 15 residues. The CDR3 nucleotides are TGTGCCAGCAGTTTCAGAATGCCGGGAACCGGGGAGCTGTTTTTT. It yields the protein CASSFRMPGTGELFF.

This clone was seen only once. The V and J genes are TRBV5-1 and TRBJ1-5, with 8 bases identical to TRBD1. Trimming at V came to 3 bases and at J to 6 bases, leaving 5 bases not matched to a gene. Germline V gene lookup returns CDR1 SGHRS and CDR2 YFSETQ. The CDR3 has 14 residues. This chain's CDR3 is CASSSLGQGQPQHF. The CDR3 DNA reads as TGCGCCAGCAGCTCCCTTGGACAGGGTCAGCCCCAGCATTTT.

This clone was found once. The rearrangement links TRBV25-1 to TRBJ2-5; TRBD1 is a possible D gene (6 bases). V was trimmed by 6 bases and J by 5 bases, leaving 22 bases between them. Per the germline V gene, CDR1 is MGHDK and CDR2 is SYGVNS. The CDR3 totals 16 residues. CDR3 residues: CASSLGTSARGETQYF. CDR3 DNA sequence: TGTGCCAGCAGCCTAGGGACATCGGCCCGTGGGGAGACCCAGTACTTC.

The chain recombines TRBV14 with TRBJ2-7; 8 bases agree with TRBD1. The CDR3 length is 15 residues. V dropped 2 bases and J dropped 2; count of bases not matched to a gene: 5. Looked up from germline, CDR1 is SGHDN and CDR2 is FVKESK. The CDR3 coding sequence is TGTGCCAGCAGCCAAAGGGGACAGGTCCCCTACGAGCAGTACTTC. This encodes CASSQRGQVPYEQYF.